The 26 T cell receptor beta chains below come from one sample, sequenced in a study of cytomegalovirus exposure and HLA in healthy donors. PCR employed 60 Vbeta and 13 Jbeta primers. Sequenced by immunoSEQ multiplex PCR; TCRdb stores in-frame clones only, minus some. The repertoire holds some 120,000 clones, 77% seen once, with under 7% in the top ten. Specimen: PBMCs. These receptor sequences come from a man aged 18 to 29 in good health and CMV-seropositive.

This clone was found a few times. The chain combines TRBV6-5 with TRBJ2-2, with D possibly TRBD1 on 6 matching bases. The germline V and J ends were trimmed by 6 bases and 1 base, with 12 bases remaining between them. This CDR3 contains 15 residues. Germline V gene lookup returns CDR1 MNHEY and CDR2 SVGAGI. The CDR3 here is CASRFGQMNTGELFF. The DNA of the CDR3 is TGTGCCAGCAGGTTCGGACAGATGAACACCGGGGAGCTGTTTTTT.

The chain joins TRBV9 to TRBJ1-2; TRBD1 is a possible D gene (5 bases). Trimming cost V 0 bases and J 7 bases, with 19 bases left between them. The CDR3 runs to 16 residues. Germline V gives CDR1 SGDLS, CDR2 YYNGEE. CDR3 in amino acids: CASSVASGQGIRGYTF. In DNA, the CDR3 is TGTGCCAGCAGCGTAGCATCAGGGCAGGGTATACGTGGCTACACCTTC.

The gene calls are TRBV7-9 and TRBJ1-1; perhaps TRBD1 as D (6 bases). Looked up from germline, CDR1 is SEHNR and CDR2 is FQNEAQ (reference sequence). The CDR3 covers 15 residues. V lost 0 bases and J lost 3, with 11 bases in between. For the CDR3, the DNA is TGTGCCAGCAGCTTAGCAGGCAGGGGACACACTGAAGCTTTCTTT. It specifies CASSLAGRGHTEAFF.

The chain combines TRBV4-1 with TRBJ1-2; TRBD1 is a possible D gene (5 bases). The length of the CDR3 is 16 residues. V gave up 0 bases and J gave up 5 bases, with 16 bases separating them. Germline CDR1 and CDR2: MGHRA and YSYEKL. CDR3 DNA sequence: TGCGCCAGCAGCCAAGATTGGGAGGGGCCATGGTATGGCTACACCTTC. Its protein is CASSQDWEGPWYGYTF.

The chain carries TRBV19 and TRBJ2-7; a weak D match, TRBD2 (6 bases). The CDR3 has 15 amino acids. Germline V gene lookup returns CDR1 LNHDA and CDR2 SQIVND (reference sequence). The germline V and J ends were trimmed by 0 bases and 3 bases, with 12 bases remaining between them. For the CDR3, the DNA is TGTGCCAGTAGTATAGATGTCTCCGGGGGCTACGAGCAGTACTTC. Its translation: CASSIDVSGGYEQYF.

The genes are TRBV2 and TRBJ1-5; possibly TRBD1 for D (6 bases). Germline V gene sequence: CDR1 SNHLY, CDR2 FYNNEI. The CDR3 has 15 residues. The V end lost 8 bases, the J end lost 2 bases, and 16 bases lay between the germline ends. The CDR3 DNA sequence: TGTGCCAGCCAACAGGGTCGATTTGGCAATCAGCCCCAGCATTTT. Its translation: CASQQGRFGNQPQHF. Variable domain in full (rest from reference TRBV2 and TRBJ1-5): EPEVTQTPSHQVTQMGQEVILRCVPISNHLYFYWYRQILGQKVEFLVSFYNNEISEKSEIFDDQFSVERPDGSNFTLKIRSTKLEDSAMYFCASQQGRFGNQPQHFGDGTRLSIL.

V usage is TRBV2 and J usage is TRBJ2-7, with 10 bases fitting TRBD1. V was clipped by 6 bases and J by 3 bases; unmatched bases: 2. Per the germline V gene, CDR1 is SNHLY and CDR2 is FYNNEI. The CDR3 is 13 amino acids. DNA for the CDR3: TGTGCCAGCAGCGACAGGGGGCTCTACGAGCAGTACTTC. Its protein is CASSDRGLYEQYF.

The chain joins TRBV9 to TRBJ2-7; 11 positions agree with TRBD2. Losses at the gene ends were 2 bases for V and 7 bases for J; bases not matched to a gene: 5. Per the germline V gene, CDR1 is SGDLS and CDR2 is YYNGEE. The length of the CDR3 is 14 residues. The CDR3 loop reads CASSVTSGSGEQYF. The CDR3 DNA follows: TGTGCCAGCAGCGTTACTAGCGGGAGTGGGGAGCAGTACTTC.

The rearrangement links TRBV25-1 to TRBJ2-1; D remains ambiguous. The CDR3 is made up of 15 amino acids. Per germline, CDR1 MGHDK and CDR2 SYGVNS. V gave up 5 bases and J gave up 7 bases, with 18 bases separating them. CDR3 DNA sequence: TGTGCCAGCAGTACCATAGCACCCGTTGGGAATGAGCAGTTCTTC. Translation: CASSTIAPVGNEQFF.

There are a few counts of this clone. V and J are TRBV30 and TRBJ1-4, with 10 positions matching TRBD1. V lost 1 base and J lost 8; bases outside the gene matches: 10. In germline, CDR1 is GTSNPN, CDR2 SVGIG (reference sequence). The CDR3 is 16 residues long. The CDR3 DNA sequence: TGTGCCTGGAGTGCCAGGACAGGGGGTCGGGACGAAAAACTGTTTTTT. It translates to CAWSARTGGRDEKLFF. The variable domain in full, with the rest retrieved from reference TRBV30 and TRBJ1-4, is SQTIHQWPATLVQPVGSPLSLECTVEGTSNPNLYWYRQAAGRGLQLLFYSVGIGQISSEVPQNLSASRPQDRQFILSSKKLLLSDSGFYLCAWSARTGGRDEKLFFGSGTQLSVL.

V and J are TRBV7-6 and TRBJ2-7; 8 nucleotides align to TRBD2. This CDR3 region has 14 residues. Germline CDR1 and CDR2: SGHVS and FNYEAQ. Unmatched junction bases numbered 8, after V lost 5 bases and J lost 5 bases. CDR3 sequence: CASSPGGAHHEQYF. The CDR3 coding sequence is TGTGCCAGCAGCCCCGGGGGGGCGCATCACGAGCAGTACTTC. Variable domain in full (rest from reference TRBV7-6 and TRBJ2-7): GAGVSQSPRYKVTKRGQDVALRCDPISGHVSLYWYRQALGQGPEFLTYFNYEAQQDKSGLPNDRFSAERPEGSISTLTIQRTEQRDSAMYRCASSPGGAHHEQYFGPGTRLTVT.

The V gene is TRBV5-5, the J gene TRBJ2-1; D is perhaps TRBD1 (6 bases). Germline CDR1 is SGHKS and CDR2 is YYEKEE (reference sequence). This CDR3 contains 15 residues. Between the trimmed V and J ends, which lost 4 bases and 0 bases, there was a span of 11 bases. The CDR3 nucleotides are TGTGCCAGCAGCCCCCGGGACAACTCCTACAATGAGCAGTTCTTC. Amino acids: CASSPRDNSYNEQFF.

This chain's CDR3 is CSVVPEDSYEQYF. CDR3 bases: TGCAGCGTTGTTCCAGAAGACTCCTACGAGCAGTACTTC. This chain uses TRBV29-1 with TRBJ2-5; D uncertain. The DNA matches TRBJ2-7 better at its end, which makes the J call doubtful. The CDR3 totals 13 residues. CDR1 is SQVTM and CDR2 is ANQGSEA in the germline V gene.

V gene TRBV19 combines with J gene TRBJ2-2; 11 positions agree with TRBD1. The J segment lost 6 bases and the V segment lost 8 bases, leaving 8 bases of the junction unmatched. The CDR3 is 15 residues long. CDR1 is LNHDA, CDR2 SQIVND, per germline (reference sequence). CDR3 bases: TGTGCCAGTCAACTCAGGACAGGGGGCCCCGGGGAGCTGTTTTTT. It is translated as CASQLRTGGPGELFF.

The rearrangement uses TRBV29-1 and TRBJ2-3, with TRBD1 identical over 12 bases. Germline V CDR1 and CDR2: SQVTM, ANQGSEA. CDR3 length: 16 amino acids. Trimming cost V 3 bases and J 8 bases; bases outside gene matches: 12. CDR3 in amino acids: CSVEGAGQGASGTQYF. CDR3 bases: TGCAGCGTTGAGGGAGCGGGACAGGGGGCGTCCGGTACGCAGTATTTT.

This chain links TRBV6-1 with TRBJ1-5; TRBD1 agrees at 8 bases. There are 15 residues in the CDR3. Losses at the gene ends were 6 bases for V and 8 bases for J; bases not matched to a gene: 12. The germline CDR1 and CDR2 sequences are MNHNS and SASEGT. For the CDR3, the DNA is TGTGCCAGCAGCGCCTACAGGGGGTGGAGGGAGCCCCAGCATTTT. It specifies CASSAYRGWREPQHF.

This chain joins TRBV21-1 and TRBJ2-1; whether TRBD1, the table's D call, matches the DNA was not checked. TRBV21-1 corresponds to a pseudogene. The CDR3 totals 11 residues. CDR3 DNA sequence: TGTGCCAGCCTCGGCCGGCAGGGGTCGTTCTTC. Translated, it gives CASLGRQGSFF.

This clone has a handful of counts. CDR3: CASNTGGASNTGELFF. The CDR3 DNA reads TGTGCCAGCAACACCGGGGGGGCGTCGAACACCGGGGAGCTGTTTTTT. The V and J genes are TRBV5-4 and TRBJ2-2; TRBD2 agrees at 8 bases. The CDR3 contains 16 residues. Germline loops: CDR1 SGHNT, CDR2 YYREEE (reference sequence). The J segment lost 0 bases and the V segment lost 6 bases, leaving 7 bases of the junction unmatched.

This clone was found once. The V gene is TRBV28, the J gene TRBJ2-7, with D possibly matching TRBD1 (6 bases). Germline CDR1 is MDHEN and CDR2 is SYDVKM. The CDR3 length is 17 residues. V lost 4 bases and J lost 7, with 26 bases in between. Here the CDR3 reads CASSSNLRDMGRREQYF. The CDR3, as DNA: TGTGCCAGCAGTTCAAACCTCCGGGACATGGGTAGGAGGGAGCAGTACTTC.

This chain connects TRBV5-5 to TRBJ1-1; D gene ambiguous. With 1 base removed from V and 1 base from J, the gap between germline ends came to 5 bases. The germline gives CDR1 SGHKS, CDR2 YYEKEE (reference sequence). The CDR3 spans 13 residues. The CDR3 spells CASSLTANTEAFF. CDR3 in DNA: TGTGCCAGCAGCTTGACTGCGAACACTGAAGCTTTCTTT.

This clone turned up a few times. V gene TRBV28 combines with J gene TRBJ2-7, with 9 bases that match TRBD2. V was clipped by 2 bases and J by 3 bases; unmatched bases: 2. Germline CDR1 reads MDHEN; CDR2 reads SYDVKM. The CDR3 contains 14 residues. The CDR3 spells CASSLGGGGYEQYF. CDR3 coding DNA: TGTGCCAGCAGTTTAGGCGGGGGGGGCTACGAGCAGTACTTC.

V gene TRBV27 combines with J gene TRBJ1-1; a weak D match, TRBD1 (6 bases). The CDR3 runs 12 residues. CDR1 MNHEY and CDR2 SMNVEV come from the germline V gene (reference sequence). V was shortened by 4 bases and J by 11 bases, with 14 bases between the two germline ends. CDR3 nucleotide sequence: TGTGCCAGCAGTTCGCCGACAGGAGAGGCTTTCTTT. Translated: CASSSPTGEAFF.

In this sample, this clone turned up once. V is TRBV5-1 and J is TRBJ1-2; D might be TRBD1 (6 bases). V shed 3 bases and J shed 6 bases, with 15 bases lying between them. The germline gives CDR1 SGHRS, CDR2 YFSETQ. The CDR3 loop spans 14 amino acids. The CDR3 loop is CASSSTQGWDGYTF. CDR3 in DNA: TGCGCCAGCAGCTCAACACAGGGATGGGATGGCTACACCTTC.

This clone was detected a few times. The rearrangement joins TRBV7-3 to TRBJ2-2, with 9 bases lining up with TRBD2. The CDR3 has 15 residues. Germline values: CDR1 SGHTA, CDR2 FQGTGA. Trimming removed 5 bases from V and 5 bases from J; junction bases left unmatched: 6. The CDR3 spells CASSQPGLATGELFF. The CDR3 DNA follows: TGTGCCAGCAGCCAGCCGGGACTAGCTACCGGGGAGCTGTTTTTT.

This chain uses TRBV6-1 with TRBJ2-7; D is uncertain. This CDR3 has 13 amino acids. Trimming removed 3 bases at V and 0 bases at J, with 6 bases between. The V gene's germline CDR1 is MNHNS and CDR2 SASEGT. CDR3 DNA sequence: TGTGCCAGCAGTGACACGGGCTCCTACGAGCAGTACTTC. It specifies CASSDTGSYEQYF.

The CDR3 sequence: CASSPGGGLSYEQYF. CDR3 sequence (DNA): TGTGCCAGCTCACCGGGAGGGGGACTCTCCTACGAGCAGTACTTC. The chain carries TRBV18 and TRBJ2-7, with D tentatively TRBD2 (7 bases). Trimming cost V 3 bases and J 0 bases, with 12 bases left between them. The CDR3 consists of 15 residues. In germline, CDR1 is KGHSH, CDR2 LQKENI.